This TCR beta chain emerged from a study of regulatory T cells in long-lasting Graves disease. Time point described: newly diagnosed GD, antithyroid drugs for less than 3 months. Preparation of the TCR library used RNA extracted from PBMCs. CDR3 size: 18 residues. In germline, CDR1 is SEHNR, CDR2 FQNEAQ (reference sequence). With 4 bases removed from V and 1 base from J, the gap between germline ends came to 22 bases. For TCR beta, libraries came from iRepertoire HTBI primers and Arm-PCR of CDR3 regions. TCRdb fed the multiplex PCR reads into MiXCR, producing one record per CDR3 protein. The sample consists of 540,000 or so distinct CDR3 sequences, about 13% of them appearing once. The data were also submitted as part of a second study, on T cells in Graves' hyperthyroidism and ophthalmopathy.

This chain joins TRBV7-9 and TRBJ1-2; possible D gene TRBD1, 5 bases. This specimen consisted of peripheral blood mononuclear cells (PBMCs), obtained at new diagnosis, from a patient treated with antithyroid drugs. The TCR sequence derives from a man aged 25 to 40 with Graves disease. Here the CDR3 reads CASSSIWTPGRSNYGYTF. CDR3 nucleotide sequence: TGTGCCAGCAGCTCTATTTGGACCCCGGGACGGAGTAACTATGGCTACACCTTC.